This T cell receptor (beta chain) was recovered during a study of T cells in Graves' hyperthyroidism and ophthalmopathy. Study at large: Peripheral blood was obtained at initial diagnosis, preceding any treatment. The study, taken as a whole, reports: Progression to ophthalmopathy was predicted a median of 6.5 months early. A model of 13 V-J features distinguished ophthalmopathy from stable hyperthyroidism.

The CDR3 is made up of 14 amino acids. Germline CDR1 and CDR2: DFQATT and SNEGSKA (reference sequence). V was shortened by 1 base and J by 0 bases, with 9 bases between the two germline ends. This clonotype has at least ten counts. Its matching antigen is unknown. Approximately 9.3 ml of fresh peripheral blood supplied the PBMCs. Amplification of TCR beta CDR3 regions was performed using RNA transcripts as template. First-round RT-PCR of the TCR CDR3 relied on the HTBI primer set. TCRdb redid the calling of the multiplex PCR reads with MiXCR, one entry per CDR3 protein. In the table there are approximately 600,000 distinct CDR3 sequences, 15% to 20% of which are singletons.

What was sequenced was blood. The clonotype originates from a woman aged 25-40 years with Graves' hyperthyroidism. This chain links TRBV20-1 with TRBJ2-5, with unresolved D. CDR3: CSARVAGHQETQYF. CDR3 DNA: TGCAGTGCTAGAGTTGCAGGCCACCAAGAGACCCAGTACTTC.